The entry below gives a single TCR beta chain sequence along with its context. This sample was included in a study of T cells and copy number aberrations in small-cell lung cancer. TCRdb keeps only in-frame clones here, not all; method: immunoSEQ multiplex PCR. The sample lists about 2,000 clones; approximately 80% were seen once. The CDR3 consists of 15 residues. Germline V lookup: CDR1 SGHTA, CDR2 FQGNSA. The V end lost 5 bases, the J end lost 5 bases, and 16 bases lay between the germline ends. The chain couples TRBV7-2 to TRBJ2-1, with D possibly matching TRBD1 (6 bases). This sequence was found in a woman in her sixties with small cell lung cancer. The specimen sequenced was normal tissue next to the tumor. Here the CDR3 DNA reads TGTGCCAGCAGCCCTGTCGGGACAAATAACAATGAGCAGTTCTTC. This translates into CASSPVGTNNNEQFF. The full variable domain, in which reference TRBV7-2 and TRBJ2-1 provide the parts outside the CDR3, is GAGVSQSPSNKVTEKGKDVELRCDPISGHTALYWYRQSLGQGLEFLIYFQGNSAPDKSGLPSDRFSAERTGGSVSTLTIQRTQQEDSAVYLCASSPVGTNNNEQFFGPGTRLTVL.